Listed here are 9 T cell receptor beta chains from one sample, sequenced in a study of response to subunit inactivated influenza vaccine. TCRdb called the RT-PCR reads again in MiXCR, with one record for every CDR3 protein. The sample includes 500,000 to 650,000 distinct CDR3 sequences, less than 8% of them seen just once. The sequenced sample was PBMCs from blood, obtained about 24 months after vaccination. Every receptor here comes from a man in his fifties or sixties who received an inactivated influenza vaccine.

This clonotype was observed a handful of times. The chain joins TRBV11-2 to TRBJ1-4, with D uncertain. V was clipped by 2 bases and J by 7 bases, with 8 bases between them. The CDR3 has 13 residues. Germline lookup yields CDR1 SGHAT and CDR2 FQNNGV. The DNA for the CDR3 is TGTGCCAGCAGCTTACTCAGAGTTGAAAAACTGTTTTTT. This sequence encodes CASSLLRVEKLFF.

The CDR3 loop is CASSFTTGKLFF. The DNA for the CDR3 is TGTGCCAGCAGCTTTACGACCGGAAAACTGTTTTTT. This rearrangement joins TRBV7-9 to TRBJ1-4; D is unclear. CDR3 size: 12 residues. Per the germline V gene, CDR1 is SEHNR and CDR2 is FQNEAQ (reference sequence). V lost 3 bases, J lost 10 bases, and 9 bases lay in between. Using reference TRBV7-9 and TRBJ1-4 for the parts outside the CDR3, the full variable domain is DTGVSQNPRHKITKRGQNVTFRCDPISEHNRLYWYRQTLGQGPEFLTYFQNEAQLEKSRLLSDRFSAERPKGSFSTLEIQRTEQGDSAMYLCASSFTTGKLFFGSGTQLSVL.

The chain has TRBV10-3 and TRBJ2-7; no clear D. Trimming removed 10 bases from V and 2 bases from J, with 12 bases in between. The CDR3 extends over 12 amino acids. The germline V gene has CDR1 ENHRY and CDR2 SYGVKD. CDR3 sequence: CATQSTAYEQYF. In DNA form, the CDR3 reads TGTGCCACTCAGTCGACCGCCTACGAGCAGTACTTC.

This rearrangement joins TRBV20-1 to TRBJ1-2, with D unclear. Trimming left V 1 base short and J 8 bases short, with 11 bases between. The CDR3 spans 12 residues. Looked up from germline, CDR1 is DFQATT and CDR2 is SNEGSKA (reference sequence). CDR3 sequence (DNA): TGCAGTGCTAGAGGTTCGCTACGGGGCTACACCTTC. It translates to CSARGSLRGYTF.

As to this clonotype: It is likely a read error, because the conserved phenylalanine at the end of the CDR3 is missing. The V call is TRBV4-3, the J call TRBJ2-7; 7 nucleotides agree with TRBD1. V lost 0 bases and J lost 3; bases outside the gene matches: 5. CDR3 length: 15 residues. Germline V gives CDR1 LGHNA, CDR2 YSLEER. The CDR3 here is CASSQDRTGVYEQYS. Written as DNA, the CDR3 is TGCGCCAGCAGCCAAGATCGAACAGGGGTCTACGAGCAGTACTCC.

As DNA, the CDR3 is TGTGCCTCAAGACTAGGACGGACTAGCGGGAGATTCTACAATGAGCAGTTCTTC. This translates into CASRLGRTSGRFYNEQFF. This chain joins TRBV28 and TRBJ2-1; TRBD2 aligns across 13 bases. CDR1 is MDHEN and CDR2 is SYDVKM in the germline V gene. Germline trimming cut 11 bases from V and 3 bases from J; bases unmatched to any gene: 16. The CDR3 loop spans 18 amino acids.

This chain connects TRBV6-6 to TRBJ2-4; maybe TRBD2 (5 bases). The CDR3 spans 11 residues. Germline V gene data show CDR1 as MNHNY and CDR2 as SVGAGI (reference sequence). The V and J ends lost 5 bases and 13 bases respectively, with 12 bases between them. CDR3 nucleotide sequence: TGTGCCAGCAGTACCGACTACGCCCAGTACTTC. It codes for CASSTDYAQYF.

Ten or more counts support this clonotype. V gene TRBV20-1 combines with J gene TRBJ2-3; 10 nucleotides line up with TRBD2. In germline, CDR1 is DFQATT, CDR2 SNEGSKA (reference sequence). The CDR3 is 17 residues long. The junction had 12 bases not matched to a gene; V was cut back by 0 bases and J by 6 bases. CDR3 in DNA: TGCAGTGCTAGAGATCTGACTAGCGGGTCCCTAAGGGATACGCAGTATTTT. Translating it yields CSARDLTSGSLRDTQYF.

This chain links TRBV29-1 with TRBJ2-4, with 10 bases identical to TRBD2. The CDR3 runs to 16 residues. In germline, CDR1 is SQVTM, CDR2 ANQGSEA. V was pared by 4 bases and J by 0 bases, with 6 bases of the junction left unmatched. Here the CDR3 DNA reads TGCAGCGTTGGCTCAGCGGGAGGGTTAGCCAAAAACATTCAGTACTTC. Translated: CSVGSAGGLAKNIQYF.